This TCR beta chain was observed in a study of blood T cell repertoires in COVID-19. Study details: Specimens from acute and convalescent COVID-19 originated in the United States, Italy and Spain. PBMCs, B-cell-depleted T cells, or T cells provided the cDNA or gDNA that made up the material.

V was trimmed by 3 bases and J by 0 bases, leaving 8 bases between them. CDR3 length: 15 residues. CDR1 and CDR2 (germline): MDHEN, SYDVKM. Methods used by the authors: Quantification of nucleated cells was approximated via reference gene primer amplification. Clones were read by immunoSEQ multiplex PCR, and TCRdb kept only the in-frame ones, dropping some. Clonal size and the V and J genes are those of that table, whereas D and trimming came from the DNA. The sample includes around 180,000 clones, roughly nine tenths of them seen just once. The chain employs TRBV28 and TRBJ2-2; D perhaps matches TRBD2 (6 bases). Input material: peripheral blood. The receptor was isolated from a man in his sixties or seventies with active or convalescent COVID-19. In DNA form, the CDR3 reads TGTGCCAGCAGTTTGGCGGGACCGAACACCGGGGAGCTGTTTTTT. Translating gives CASSLAGPNTGELFF.